This T cell receptor beta chain is drawn from a study of monozygotic twins with inflammatory bowel disease. Study findings and constraints: By inverse Simpson index, TCRbeta diversity was lower in IBD patients than in healthy co-twins. Versus healthy twins, IBD patients showed fewer clonotypes shared with others, especially with disease activity.

CDR3 size: 15 residues. Germline V gives CDR1 SGDLS, CDR2 YYNGEE. In regard to this clonotype: Its target is unknown.

TCRdb reprocessed the 5' RACE reads; each CDR3 protein has one entry and no DNA is given. This sample lists approximately 400,000 distinct CDR3 sequences; its ten largest clones have 2% to 3%. The J gene is TRBJ2-5, the V gene TRBV9; TCRdb names TRBD1, which stays unverified in the absence of DNA. Sequencing input: blood. This TCR derives from a human donor with ulcerative colitis or Crohn's disease, or a healthy co-twin of an affected twin (not recorded which). The CDR3 loop reads CASSVGLGTVETQYF.